This entry lists 2 T cell receptor beta chains sequenced from one sample in a study of PD-1 blockade in classical Hodgkin lymphoma. The table came from immunoSEQ multiplex PCR; TCRdb's copy has only in-frame clones and leaves some out. The sample lists 53,000 or so clones; 81% were seen once. Brentuximab vedotin exposure varied among the patients, all of whom had relapsed after autologous stem cell transplantation. Sequencing was performed on peripheral blood mononuclear cells (PBMCs), taken at baseline. The receptors stem from a human donor with classical Hodgkin lymphoma.

V gene TRBV27 combines with J gene TRBJ2-5; 10 bases map to TRBD1. Germline V gives CDR1 MNHEY, CDR2 SMNVEV (reference sequence). Trimming took 5 bases from V and 5 from J; bases not matched to a gene: 11. The CDR3 covers 16 residues. The CDR3 here is CASSPRQGANVETQYF. The CDR3 region has the DNA TGTGCCAGCAGTCCAAGACAGGGGGCTAACGTTGAGACCCAGTACTTC.

The CDR3 coding sequence is TGCGCCAGCAGCTTGGAAGGAGACTCCTACAATGAGCAGTTCTTC. This codes for CASSLEGDSYNEQFF. The chain joins TRBV5-1 to TRBJ2-1; no clear D. The V gene's germline CDR1 is SGHRS and CDR2 YFSETQ. V was trimmed by 0 bases and J by 0 bases, leaving 7 bases between them. The CDR3 length is 15 residues.